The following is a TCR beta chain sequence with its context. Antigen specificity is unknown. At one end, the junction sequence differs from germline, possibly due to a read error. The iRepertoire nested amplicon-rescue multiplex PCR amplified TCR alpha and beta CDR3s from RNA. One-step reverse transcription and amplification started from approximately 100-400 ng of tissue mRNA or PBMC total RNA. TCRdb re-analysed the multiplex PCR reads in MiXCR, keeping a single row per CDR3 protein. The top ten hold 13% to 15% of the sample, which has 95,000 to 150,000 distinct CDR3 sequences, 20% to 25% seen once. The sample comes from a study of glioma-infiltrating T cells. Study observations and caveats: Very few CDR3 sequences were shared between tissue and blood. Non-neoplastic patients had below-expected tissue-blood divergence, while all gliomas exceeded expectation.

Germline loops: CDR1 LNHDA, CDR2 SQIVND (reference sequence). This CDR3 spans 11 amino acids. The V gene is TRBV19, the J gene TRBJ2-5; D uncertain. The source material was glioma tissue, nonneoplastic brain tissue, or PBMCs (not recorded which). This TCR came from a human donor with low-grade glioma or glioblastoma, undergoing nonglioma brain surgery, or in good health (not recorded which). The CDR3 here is CASSAQEIQYF. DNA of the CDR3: TGTGCCAGTAGTGCACAAGAGATCCAGTACTTC.